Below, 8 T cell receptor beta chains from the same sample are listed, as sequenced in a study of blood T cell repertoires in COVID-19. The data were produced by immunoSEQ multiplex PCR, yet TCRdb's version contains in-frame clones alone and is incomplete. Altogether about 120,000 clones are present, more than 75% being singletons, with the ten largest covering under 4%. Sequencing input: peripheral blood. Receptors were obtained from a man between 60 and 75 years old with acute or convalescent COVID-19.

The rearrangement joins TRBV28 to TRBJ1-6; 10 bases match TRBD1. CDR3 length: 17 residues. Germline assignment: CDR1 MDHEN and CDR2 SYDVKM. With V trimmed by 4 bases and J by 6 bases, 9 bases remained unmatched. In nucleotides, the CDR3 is TGTGCCAGCAGTTCCCCACGGGACAGGGGATTTAATTCACCCCTCCACTTT. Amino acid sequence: CASSSPRDRGFNSPLHF.

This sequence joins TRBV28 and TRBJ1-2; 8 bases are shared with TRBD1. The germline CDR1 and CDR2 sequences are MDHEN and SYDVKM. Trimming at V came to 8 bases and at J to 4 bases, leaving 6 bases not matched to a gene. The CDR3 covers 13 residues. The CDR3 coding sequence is TGTGCCAGCCTGGCGGGACAGGTCTATGGCTACACCTTC. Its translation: CASLAGQVYGYTF.

Here the CDR3 reads CASSLGLADGELFF. The DNA for the CDR3 is TGTGCCAGCAGTTTGGGGCTAGCGGACGGGGAGCTGTTTTTT. The gene calls are TRBV11-2 and TRBJ2-2; 7 bases map to TRBD2. CDR1 is SGHAT, CDR2 FQNNGV, per germline. CDR3 length: 14 amino acids. V was clipped by 6 bases and J by 7 bases; unmatched bases: 8.

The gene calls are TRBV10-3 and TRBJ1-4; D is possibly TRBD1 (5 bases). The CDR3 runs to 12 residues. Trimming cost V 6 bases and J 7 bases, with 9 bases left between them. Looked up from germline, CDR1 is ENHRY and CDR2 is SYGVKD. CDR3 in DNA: TGTGCCATCAGCTTTCAGGGTGAAAAACTGTTTTTT. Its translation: CAISFQGEKLFF.

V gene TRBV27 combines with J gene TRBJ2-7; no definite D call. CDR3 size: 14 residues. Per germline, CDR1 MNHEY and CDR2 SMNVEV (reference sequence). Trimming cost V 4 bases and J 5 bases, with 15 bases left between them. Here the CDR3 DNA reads TGTGCCAGCAGTTCGAACCCAAAGACAAACGAGCAGTACTTC. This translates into CASSSNPKTNEQYF.

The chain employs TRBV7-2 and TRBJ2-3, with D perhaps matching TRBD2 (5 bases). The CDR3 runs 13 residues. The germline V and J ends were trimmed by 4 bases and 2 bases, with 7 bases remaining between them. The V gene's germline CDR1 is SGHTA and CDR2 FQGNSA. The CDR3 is CASSSAATDTQYF. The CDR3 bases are TGTGCCAGCAGCTCAGCGGCCACAGATACGCAGTATTTT.

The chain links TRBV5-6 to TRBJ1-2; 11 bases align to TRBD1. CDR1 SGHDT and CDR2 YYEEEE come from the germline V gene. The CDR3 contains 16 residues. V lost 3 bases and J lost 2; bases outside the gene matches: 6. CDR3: CASSSLGQGENYGYTF. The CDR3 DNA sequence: TGTGCCAGCAGCTCGCTGGGACAGGGGGAAAACTATGGCTACACCTTC. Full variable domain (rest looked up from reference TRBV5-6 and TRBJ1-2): DAGVTQSPTHLIKTRGQQVTLRCSPKSGHDTVSWYQQALGQGPQFIFQYYEEEERQRGNFPDRFSGHQFPNYSSELNVNALLLGDSALYLCASSSLGQGENYGYTFGSGTRLTVV.

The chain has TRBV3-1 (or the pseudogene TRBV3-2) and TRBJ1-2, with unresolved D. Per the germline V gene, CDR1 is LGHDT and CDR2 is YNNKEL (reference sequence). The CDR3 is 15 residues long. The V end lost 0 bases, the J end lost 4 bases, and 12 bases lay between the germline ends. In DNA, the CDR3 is TGTGCCAGCAGCCAAGACCGGACGGGGTTCTATGGCTACACCTTC. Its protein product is CASSQDRTGFYGYTF.